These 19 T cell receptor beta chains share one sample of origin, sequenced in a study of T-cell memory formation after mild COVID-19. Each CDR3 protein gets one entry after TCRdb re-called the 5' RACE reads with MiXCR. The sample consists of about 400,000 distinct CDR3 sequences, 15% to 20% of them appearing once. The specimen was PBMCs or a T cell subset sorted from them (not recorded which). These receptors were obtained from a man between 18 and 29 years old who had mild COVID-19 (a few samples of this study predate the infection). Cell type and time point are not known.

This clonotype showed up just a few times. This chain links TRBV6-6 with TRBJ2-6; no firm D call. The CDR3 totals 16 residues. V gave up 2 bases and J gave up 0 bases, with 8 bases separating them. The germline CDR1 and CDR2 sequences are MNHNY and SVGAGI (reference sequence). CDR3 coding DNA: TGTGCCAGCAGTTACGTGGTCTCCTCTGGGGCCAACGTCCTGACTTTC. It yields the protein CASSYVVSSGANVLTF.

This CDR3 reads CASSGVGGSDSPLHF. The CDR3 DNA is TGTGCCAGCAGTGGTGTCGGTGGTTCGGATTCACCCCTCCACTTT. The chain joins TRBV6-1 to TRBJ1-6; no clear D gene. Germline V gene data show CDR1 as MNHNS and CDR2 as SASEGT. The CDR3 runs to 15 residues. V dropped 4 bases and J dropped 8 bases, with 15 bases sitting between them.

The CDR3 is CASSERWELFF. As DNA, the CDR3 is TGTGCCAGCAGTGAAAGATGGGAGCTGTTTTTT. The chain is built from TRBV25-1 and TRBJ2-2; D gene ambiguous. The CDR3 is 11 residues long. Trimming took off 2 bases at V and 9 bases at J, with 4 bases between the two ends. CDR1 and CDR2 from the germline V gene are MGHDK and SYGVNS.

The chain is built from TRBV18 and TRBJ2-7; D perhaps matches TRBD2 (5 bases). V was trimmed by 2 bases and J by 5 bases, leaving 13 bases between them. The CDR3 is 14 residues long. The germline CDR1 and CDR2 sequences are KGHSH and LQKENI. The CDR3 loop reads CASSPGEGVNEQYF. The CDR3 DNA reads TGTGCCAGCTCACCAGGTGAGGGTGTCAACGAGCAGTACTTC. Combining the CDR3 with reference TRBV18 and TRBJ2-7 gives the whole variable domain NAGVMQNPRHLVRRRGQEARLRCSPMKGHSHVYWYRQLPEEGLKFMVYLQKENIIDESGMPKERFSAEFPKEGPSILRIQQVVRGDSAAYFCASSPGEGVNEQYFGPGTRLTVT.

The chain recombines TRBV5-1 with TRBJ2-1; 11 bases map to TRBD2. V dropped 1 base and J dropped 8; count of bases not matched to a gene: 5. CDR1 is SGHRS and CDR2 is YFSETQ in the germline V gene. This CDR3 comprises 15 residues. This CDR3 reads CASSLTPGLADEQFF. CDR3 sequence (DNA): TGCGCCAGCAGCTTGACACCGGGACTAGCGGATGAGCAGTTCTTC.

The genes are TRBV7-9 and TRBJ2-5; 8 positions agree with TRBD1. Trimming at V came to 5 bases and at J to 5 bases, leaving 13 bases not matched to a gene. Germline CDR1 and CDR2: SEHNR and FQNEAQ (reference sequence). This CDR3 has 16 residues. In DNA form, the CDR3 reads TGTGCCAGCAGCCTCAGAACAGGGGGTTCTTTGGAGACCCAGTACTTC. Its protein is CASSLRTGGSLETQYF.

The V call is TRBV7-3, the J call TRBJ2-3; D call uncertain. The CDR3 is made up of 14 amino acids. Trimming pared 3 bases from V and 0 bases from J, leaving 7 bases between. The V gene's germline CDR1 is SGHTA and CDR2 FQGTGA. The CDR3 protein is CASSFRSSTDTQYF. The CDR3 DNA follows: TGTGCCAGCAGCTTTAGGTCTAGCACAGATACGCAGTATTTT. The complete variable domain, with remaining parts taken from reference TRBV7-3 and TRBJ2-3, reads GAGVSQTPSNKVTEKGKYVELRCDPISGHTALYWYRQSLGQGPEFLIYFQGTGAADDSGLPNDRFFAVRPEGSVSTLKIQRTERGDSAVYLCASSFRSSTDTQYFGPGTRLTVL.

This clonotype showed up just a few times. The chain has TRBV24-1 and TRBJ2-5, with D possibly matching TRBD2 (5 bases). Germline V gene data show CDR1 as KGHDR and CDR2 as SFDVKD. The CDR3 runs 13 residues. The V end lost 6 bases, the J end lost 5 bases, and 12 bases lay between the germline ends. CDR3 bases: TGTGCCACCAGTCCCCTAGCTGGGGAGACCCAGTACTTC. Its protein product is CATSPLAGETQYF.

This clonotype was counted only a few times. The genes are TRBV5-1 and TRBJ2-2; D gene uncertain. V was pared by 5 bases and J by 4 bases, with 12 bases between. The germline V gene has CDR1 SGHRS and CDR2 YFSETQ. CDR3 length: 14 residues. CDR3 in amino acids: CASRSRIGTGELFF. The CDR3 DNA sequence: TGCGCCAGCAGGTCTAGAATCGGCACCGGGGAGCTGTTTTTT.

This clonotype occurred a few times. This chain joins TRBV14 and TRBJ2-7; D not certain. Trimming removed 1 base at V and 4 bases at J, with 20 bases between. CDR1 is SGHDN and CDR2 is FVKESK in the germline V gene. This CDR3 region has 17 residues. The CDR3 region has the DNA TGTGCCAGCAGCCAAGTTTATCCTGGCAGGAGTAATTACGAGCAGTACGTC. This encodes CASSQVYPGRSNYEQYV.

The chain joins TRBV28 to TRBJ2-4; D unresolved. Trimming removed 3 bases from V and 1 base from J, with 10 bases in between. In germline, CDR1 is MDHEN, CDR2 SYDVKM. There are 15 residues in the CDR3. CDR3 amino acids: CASSFASLAKNIQYF. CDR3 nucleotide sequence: TGTGCCAGCAGTTTTGCATCCCTGGCCAAAAACATTCAGTACTTC.

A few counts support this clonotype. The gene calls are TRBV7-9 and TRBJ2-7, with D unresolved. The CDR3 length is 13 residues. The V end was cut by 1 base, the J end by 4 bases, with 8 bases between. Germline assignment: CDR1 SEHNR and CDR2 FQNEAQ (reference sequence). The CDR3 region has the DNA TGTGCCAGCAGCTTAGTAGGCGGATACGAGCAGTACTTC. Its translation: CASSLVGGYEQYF.

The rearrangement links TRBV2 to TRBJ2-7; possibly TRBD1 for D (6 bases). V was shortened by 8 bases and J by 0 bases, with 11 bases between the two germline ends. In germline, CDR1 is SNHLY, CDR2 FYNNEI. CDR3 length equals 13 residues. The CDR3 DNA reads TGTGCCAGCGACAGGTTAAGCTCCTACGAGCAGTACTTC. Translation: CASDRLSSYEQYF.

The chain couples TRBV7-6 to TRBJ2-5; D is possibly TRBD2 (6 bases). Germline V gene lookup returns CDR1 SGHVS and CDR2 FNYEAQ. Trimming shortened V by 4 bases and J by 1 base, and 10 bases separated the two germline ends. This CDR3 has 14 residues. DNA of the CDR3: TGTGCCAGCAGCTCTCGGGACTTCCAAGAGACCCAGTACTTC. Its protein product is CASSSRDFQETQYF.

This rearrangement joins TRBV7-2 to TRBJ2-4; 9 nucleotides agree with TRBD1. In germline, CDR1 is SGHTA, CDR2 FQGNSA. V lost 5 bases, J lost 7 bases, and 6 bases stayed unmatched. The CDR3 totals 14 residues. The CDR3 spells CASSMTGGRNIQYF. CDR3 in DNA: TGTGCCAGCAGCATGACAGGGGGGAGGAACATTCAGTACTTC.

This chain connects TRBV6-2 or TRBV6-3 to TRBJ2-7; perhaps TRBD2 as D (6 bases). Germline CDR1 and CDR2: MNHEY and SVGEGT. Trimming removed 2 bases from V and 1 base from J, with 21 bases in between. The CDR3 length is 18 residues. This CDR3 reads CASSYPGTYFLLSYEQYF. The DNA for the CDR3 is TGTGCCAGCAGTTACCCAGGGACTTATTTTCTTCTATCCTACGAGCAGTACTTC.

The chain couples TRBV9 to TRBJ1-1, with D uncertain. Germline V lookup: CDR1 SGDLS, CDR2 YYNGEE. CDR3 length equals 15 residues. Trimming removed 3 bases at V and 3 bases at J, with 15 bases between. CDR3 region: CASSDVSLADTEAFF. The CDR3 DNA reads TGTGCCAGCAGCGACGTTAGCCTCGCGGACACTGAAGCTTTCTTT.

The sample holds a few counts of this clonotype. The CDR3 DNA reads as TGTGCCAGCAGCTCCGGGACAGCTACCTACAATGAGCAGTTCTTC. It is translated as CASSSGTATYNEQFF. The chain recombines TRBV7-3 with TRBJ2-1; TRBD1 aligns across 7 bases. Germline values: CDR1 SGHTA, CDR2 FQGTGA. CDR3 length equals 15 residues. The V segment lost 4 bases and the J segment 2 bases; nucleotides outside the gene matches: 5.

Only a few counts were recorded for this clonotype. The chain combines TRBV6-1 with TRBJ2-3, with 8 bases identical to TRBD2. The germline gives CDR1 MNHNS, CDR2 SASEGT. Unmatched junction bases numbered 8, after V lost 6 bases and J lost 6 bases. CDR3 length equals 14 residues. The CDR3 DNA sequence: TGTGCCAGCAGCGCCCGGGAGGGTTTGGATACGCAGTATTTT. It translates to CASSAREGLDTQYF.